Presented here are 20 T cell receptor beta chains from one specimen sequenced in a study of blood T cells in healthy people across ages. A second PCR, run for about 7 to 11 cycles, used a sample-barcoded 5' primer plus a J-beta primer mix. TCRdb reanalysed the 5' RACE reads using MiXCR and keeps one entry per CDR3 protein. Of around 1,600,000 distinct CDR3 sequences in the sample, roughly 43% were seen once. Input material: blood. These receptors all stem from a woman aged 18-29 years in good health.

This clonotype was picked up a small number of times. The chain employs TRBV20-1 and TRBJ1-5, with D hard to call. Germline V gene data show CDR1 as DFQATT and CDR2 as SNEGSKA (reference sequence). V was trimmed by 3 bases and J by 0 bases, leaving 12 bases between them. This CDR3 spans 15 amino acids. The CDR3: CSASATTGSNQPQHF. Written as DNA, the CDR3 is TGCAGTGCTAGCGCGACTACGGGTAGCAATCAGCCCCAGCATTTT.

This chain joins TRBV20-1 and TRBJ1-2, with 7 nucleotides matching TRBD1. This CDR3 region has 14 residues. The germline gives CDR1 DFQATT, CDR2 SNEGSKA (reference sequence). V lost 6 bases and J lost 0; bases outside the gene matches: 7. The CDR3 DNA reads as TGCAGTGCCTTAGGGGGCATTACTAACTATGGCTACACCTTC. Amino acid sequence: CSALGGITNYGYTF.

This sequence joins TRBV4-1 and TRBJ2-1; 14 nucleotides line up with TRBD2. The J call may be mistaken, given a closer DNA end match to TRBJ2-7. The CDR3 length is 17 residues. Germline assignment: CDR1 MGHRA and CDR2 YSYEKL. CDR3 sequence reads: CASSRFLGLAGDNEQYF. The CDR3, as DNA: TGCGCCAGCAGCCGATTCTTGGGACTAGCGGGGGACAATGAGCAGTACTTC.

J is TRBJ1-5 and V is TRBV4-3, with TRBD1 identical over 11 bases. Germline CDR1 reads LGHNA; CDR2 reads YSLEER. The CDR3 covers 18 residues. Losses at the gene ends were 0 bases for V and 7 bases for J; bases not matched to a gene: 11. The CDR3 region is CASSQDHWTGGRKQPQHF. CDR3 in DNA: TGCGCCAGCAGCCAAGATCATTGGACAGGGGGCCGGAAGCAGCCCCAGCATTTT.

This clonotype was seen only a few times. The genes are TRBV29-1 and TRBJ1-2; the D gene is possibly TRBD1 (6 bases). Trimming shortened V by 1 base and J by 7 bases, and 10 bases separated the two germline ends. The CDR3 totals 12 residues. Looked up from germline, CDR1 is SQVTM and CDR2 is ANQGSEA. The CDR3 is CSVEGRGRGYTF. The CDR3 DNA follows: TGCAGCGTTGAAGGCAGGGGTCGTGGCTACACCTTC.

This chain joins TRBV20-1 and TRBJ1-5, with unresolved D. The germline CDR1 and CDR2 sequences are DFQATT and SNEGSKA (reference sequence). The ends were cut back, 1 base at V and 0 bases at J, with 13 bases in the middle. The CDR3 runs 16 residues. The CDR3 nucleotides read TGCAGTGCTAGAGGCCCCCTTGGCTTTAGCAATCAGCCCCAGCATTTT. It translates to CSARGPLGFSNQPQHF.

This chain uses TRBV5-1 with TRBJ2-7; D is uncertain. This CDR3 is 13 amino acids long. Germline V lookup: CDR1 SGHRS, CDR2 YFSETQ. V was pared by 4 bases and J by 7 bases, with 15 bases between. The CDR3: CASSPLQPLEQYF. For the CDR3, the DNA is TGCGCCAGCAGCCCCCTTCAACCTCTGGAGCAGTACTTC.

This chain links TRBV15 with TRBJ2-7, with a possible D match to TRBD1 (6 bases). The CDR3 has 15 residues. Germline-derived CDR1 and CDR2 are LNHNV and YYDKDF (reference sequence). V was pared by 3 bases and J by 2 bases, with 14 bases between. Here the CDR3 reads CATSRPGQQAYEQYF. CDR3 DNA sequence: TGTGCCACCAGCAGGCCCGGACAGCAAGCCTACGAGCAGTACTTC.

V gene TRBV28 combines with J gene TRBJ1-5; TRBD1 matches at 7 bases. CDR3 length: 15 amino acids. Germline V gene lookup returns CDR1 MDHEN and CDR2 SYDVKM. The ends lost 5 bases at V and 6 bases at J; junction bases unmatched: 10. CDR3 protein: CASSPIDRDGQPQHF. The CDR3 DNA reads TGTGCCAGCAGTCCAATCGACAGGGACGGTCAGCCCCAGCATTTT.

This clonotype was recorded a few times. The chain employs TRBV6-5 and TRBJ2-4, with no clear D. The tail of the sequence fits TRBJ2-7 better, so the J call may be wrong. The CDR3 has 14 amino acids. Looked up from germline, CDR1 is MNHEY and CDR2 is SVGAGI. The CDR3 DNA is TGTGCCAGCAGTCCCCTCGCCAGCAGGTACGAGCAGTACTTC. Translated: CASSPLASRYEQYF.

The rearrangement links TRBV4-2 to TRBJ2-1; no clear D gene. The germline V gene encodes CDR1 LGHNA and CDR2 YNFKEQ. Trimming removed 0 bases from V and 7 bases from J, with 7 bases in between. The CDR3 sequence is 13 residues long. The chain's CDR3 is CASSQDVGNEQFF. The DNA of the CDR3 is TGTGCCAGCAGCCAAGATGTTGGGAATGAGCAGTTCTTC.

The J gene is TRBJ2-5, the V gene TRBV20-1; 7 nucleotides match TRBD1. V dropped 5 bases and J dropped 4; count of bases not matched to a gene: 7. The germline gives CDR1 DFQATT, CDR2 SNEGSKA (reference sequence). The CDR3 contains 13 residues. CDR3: CSASTGLGETQYF. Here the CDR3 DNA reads TGCAGTGCTTCGACAGGGTTAGGAGAGACCCAGTACTTC.

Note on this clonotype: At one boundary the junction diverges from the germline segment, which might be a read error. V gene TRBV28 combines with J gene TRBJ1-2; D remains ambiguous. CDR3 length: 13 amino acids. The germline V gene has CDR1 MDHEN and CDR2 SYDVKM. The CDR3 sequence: CASSPHSNYGYAF. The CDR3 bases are TGTGCCAGCAGTCCCCACAGCAATTATGGCTACGCCTTC.

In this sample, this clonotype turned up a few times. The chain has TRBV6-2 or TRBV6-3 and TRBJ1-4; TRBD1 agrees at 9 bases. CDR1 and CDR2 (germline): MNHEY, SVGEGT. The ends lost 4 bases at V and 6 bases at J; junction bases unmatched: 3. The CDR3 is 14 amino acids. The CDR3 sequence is CASSSGQGHEKLFF. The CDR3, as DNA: TGTGCCAGCAGTTCCGGACAGGGGCATGAAAAACTGTTTTTT.

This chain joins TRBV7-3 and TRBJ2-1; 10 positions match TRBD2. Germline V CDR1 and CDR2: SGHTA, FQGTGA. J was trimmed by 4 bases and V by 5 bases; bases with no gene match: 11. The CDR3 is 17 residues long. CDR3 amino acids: CASSPTGVAGGYNEQFF. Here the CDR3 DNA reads TGTGCCAGCAGCCCCACCGGGGTAGCGGGAGGTTACAATGAGCAGTTCTTC.

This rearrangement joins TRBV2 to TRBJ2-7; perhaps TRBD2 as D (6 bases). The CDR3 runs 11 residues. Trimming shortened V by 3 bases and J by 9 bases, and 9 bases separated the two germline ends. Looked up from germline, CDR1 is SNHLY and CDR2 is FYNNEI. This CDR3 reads CASSETSGQYF. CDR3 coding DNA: TGTGCCAGCAGTGAGACTAGTGGGCAGTACTTC.

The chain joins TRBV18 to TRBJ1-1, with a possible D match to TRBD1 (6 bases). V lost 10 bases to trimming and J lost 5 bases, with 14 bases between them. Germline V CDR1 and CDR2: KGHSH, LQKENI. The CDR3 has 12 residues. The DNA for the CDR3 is TGTGCCACGGCAGGGGAGAGGACTGAAGCTTTCTTT. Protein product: CATAGERTEAFF.

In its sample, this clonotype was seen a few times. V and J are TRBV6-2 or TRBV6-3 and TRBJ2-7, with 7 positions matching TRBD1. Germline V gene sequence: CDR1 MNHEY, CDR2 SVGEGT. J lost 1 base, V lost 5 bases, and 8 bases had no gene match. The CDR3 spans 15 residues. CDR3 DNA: TGTGCCAGCAGTAACCGCAAGACAGGGTCCTACGAGCAGTACTTC. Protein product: CASSNRKTGSYEQYF.

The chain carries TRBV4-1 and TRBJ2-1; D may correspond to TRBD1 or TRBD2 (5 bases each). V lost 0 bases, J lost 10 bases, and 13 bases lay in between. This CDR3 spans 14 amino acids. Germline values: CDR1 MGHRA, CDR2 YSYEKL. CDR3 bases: TGCGCCAGCAGCCAAGATTGGGGTGGGGACGAGCAGTTCTTC. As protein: CASSQDWGGDEQFF.

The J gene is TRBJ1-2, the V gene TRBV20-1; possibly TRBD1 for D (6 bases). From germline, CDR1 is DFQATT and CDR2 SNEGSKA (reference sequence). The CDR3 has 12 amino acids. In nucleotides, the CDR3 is TGCAGGGGAGTTCAGGGGAACTATGGCTACACCTTC. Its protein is CRGVQGNYGYTF.